This T cell receptor (beta chain) was identified in a study of prognosis after radiotherapy for stage I lung cancer (dated by TCRdb to about 2021). Study-wide context: Between early 2018 and early 2019, 20 or so patients with stage I NSCLC were enrolled in Nanjing, China. The cohort was made up of some twelve men and a handful of women, with a median age of approximately 74 years and an age range of about 50 to 90 years. Every patient was regarded as medically inoperable, because of comorbidities in about a dozen cases and refusal of surgery in over 5 cases. In every patient, SBRT was given without any concurrent therapy. There were some 13 patients with newly diagnosed primary stage I lung tumors and a handful of patients with oligometastatic NSCLC after surgical resection of the primary tumor. The study took one blood sample before SBRT and one after SBRT from each of approximately 20 patients and sequenced all 40 or so samples. Peripheral blood TCR beta repertoires were profiled in stage I NSCLC patients before and after stereotactic body radiotherapy, and the repertoires were related to distant failure. After SBRT, distant metastases developed in about 20% of the 19 patients at a median of around 7 months, while the remaining 15 patients had no significant progression. Using image-guided IMRT or VMAT, SBRT was delivered in 3 to 5 fractions at a biologically effective dose of at least 100 Gy. Squamous cell carcinoma histology was identified in 6 to 8 patients, and adenocarcinoma histology was identified in about a dozen patients. Broader findings and caveats from the paper: Post-SBRT Shannon entropy and its change from baseline were lower in patients who developed distant metastases; baseline Shannon entropy was not associated with metastases. Limitations of the study included a small cohort and short follow-up, and the study findings need independent validation. Differences in TRBV and TRBJ usage frequencies by metastasis status were reportedly observed in two V genes at baseline and in 8 to 10 V and two J genes after SBRT. No adjustment for multiple comparisons was applied to any of the reported P values. No determination of tumor specificity was made for expanded TCR clones. A decrease in unique TCR clone counts was observed after SBRT (median roughly 10,000 before versus approximately 6,900 after; Wilcoxon paired P=0.011).

Two rounds of multiplex PCR were performed to amplify the TCR beta CDR3 region from genomic DNA. The first PCR round used primers specific to each TRBV and TRBJ gene, and the primer sequences were filed in Chinese patent CN105087789A. Universal primers were used in the second round of PCR. The Roche High Pure PCR Template Preparation Kit was used to extract genomic DNA from frozen PBMCs. The libraries underwent paired-end sequencing with 151 bp reads on an Illumina HiSeq 3000. Processing in the source paper ran as follows. CutAdapt was used to remove raw reads lacking the multiplex PCR primer sequences. Using PEAR, the high-quality paired reads were merged into contigs. By aligning each contig to reference sequences, MiXCR assigned the TRB V, D and J gene segments to that contig. To remove sequencing errors, CDR3 sequences were clustered according to base quality and sequence similarity. Shannon entropy, normalized by the natural log of the productive TCR sequence number, served as the measure of diversity. Clonality was computed as one minus the ratio of Shannon entropy to the natural log of the number of unique clonotypes. The Youden index of ROC curves was used to select progression-free survival cut-offs for repertoire metrics, and analyses were performed in R 3.5.3. TCRdb reprocessing: public reads trimmed at Q25 with fastp, clones called with MiXCR, in-frame beta chains kept. Entries are consolidated by CDR3 protein sequence, retaining the most common genes and DNA. The V and J calls reflect TCRdb's pipeline rather than the authors' work. The sample table contains 20,000 to 30,000 distinct CDR3 sequences; only one count was recorded for roughly 34% of them. Less than 70% of the sample lies in the top ten.

The CDR3 spans 14 residues, from the cysteine through the phenylalanine. Just the 42-base CDR3 DNA is kept, in frame starting at base 1. Reading the germline V gene (reference sequence) gives CDR1 DFQATT and CDR2 SNEGSKA. V has 4 bases trimmed and J has 5 bases trimmed; junction bases matching no gene number 11. As to this clonotype: Its antigen specificity is not known. Base qualities are not recorded, but no much larger clone differs from it by a single base.

All patients had node-negative disease on CT and PET/CT, and none had a history of other malignancies or prior chemotherapy or radiotherapy. At each of two time points, approximately 5.9 milliliters of peripheral venous blood were collected into EDTA tubes. Ficoll-Paque Plus density-gradient centrifugation was used to isolate PBMCs. Immediately after collection, samples were stored at -80 degrees C until analysis. This chain is built from TRBV20-1 and TRBJ2-7, and 7 junction bases match TRBD1. The source was PBMCs, collected before or after stereotactic body radiation therapy (not recorded which). This TCR came from a donor over 45 with non-small cell lung cancer. The DNA reads TGCAGTGCTAACCGACAGGGAAGTTTAGACGAGCAGTACTTC. It encodes CSANRQGSLDEQYF.